The 20 T cell receptor beta chains in this list originate from one sample, sequenced in a study of blood T cell repertoires in COVID-19. This table comes from immunoSEQ multiplex PCR, and its TCRdb copy is limited to in-frame clones, with some not included. The sample includes fewer than 250,000 clones, less than 90% seen only once; the top ten take around 0.7%. The sample consisted of peripheral blood. These receptors were collected from a middle-aged man with acute or convalescent COVID-19.

The CDR3 region is CASSLGPGGQPQHF. The CDR3 bases are TGTGCCAGCAGCTTGGGCCCGGGGGGTCAGCCCCAGCATTTT. V and J are TRBV7-2 and TRBJ1-5; weak D call: TRBD1 (5 bases). Trimming removed 3 bases from V and 6 bases from J, with 12 bases in between. Germline V lookup: CDR1 SGHTA, CDR2 FQGNSA. The CDR3 extends over 14 amino acids.

This clone was recorded once. CDR3 amino acids: CASSLFLSGGNTGELFF. DNA of the CDR3: TGTGCCAGCAGCTTATTCCTATCCGGGGGGAACACCGGGGAGCTGTTTTTT. The V gene is TRBV7-6, the J gene TRBJ2-2; TRBD2 might be the D (6 bases). The CDR3 extends over 17 amino acids. Trimming shortened V by 2 bases and J by 1 base, and 14 bases separated the two germline ends. From germline, CDR1 is SGHVS and CDR2 FNYEAQ.

The rearrangement uses TRBV27 and TRBJ1-1, with 8 bases identical to TRBD1. Germline-derived CDR1 and CDR2 are MNHEY and SMNVEV (reference sequence). The CDR3 extends over 13 amino acids. Trimming removed 5 bases from V and 8 bases from J; junction bases left unmatched: 7. The CDR3 coding sequence is TGTGCCAGCAGTATCGACAGGGGTCGCGAAGCTTTCTTT. It encodes CASSIDRGREAFF.

The CDR3, as DNA: TGTGCCAGCTCACCCGAAGGGACAGGGGGCACAGATACGCAGTATTTT. Translation gives CASSPEGTGGTDTQYF. The chain joins TRBV18 to TRBJ2-3, with 10 bases that match TRBD1. CDR1 and CDR2 (germline): KGHSH, LQKENI. The ends lost 3 bases at V and 1 base at J; junction bases unmatched: 4. CDR3 length equals 16 residues.

The chain couples TRBV10-3 to TRBJ2-1; 10 bases fit TRBD1. The CDR3 is 15 amino acids. The junction had 3 bases not matched to a gene; V was cut back by 3 bases and J by 4 bases. Per the germline V gene, CDR1 is ENHRY and CDR2 is SYGVKD. Here the CDR3 DNA reads TGTGCCATCAGTGATCGGACAGGGGGTTACAATGAGCAGTTCTTC. Translated, it gives CAISDRTGGYNEQFF.

The chain recombines TRBV11-2 with TRBJ2-4, with D perhaps matching TRBD2 (6 bases). V lost 6 bases and J 2 bases, leaving 17 bases between the germline ends. The germline gives CDR1 SGHAT, CDR2 FQNNGV. The CDR3 is 16 amino acids. The CDR3 nucleotides are TGTGCCAGCAGTCGTTTCCCAGGCGGGACCAAAAACATTCAGTACTTC. As protein: CASSRFPGGTKNIQYF. The variable domain in full, completed from reference TRBV11-2 and TRBJ2-4, reads EAGVAQSPRYKIIEKRQSVAFWCNPISGHATLYWYQQILGQGPKLLIQFQNNGVVDDSQLPKDRFSAERLKGVDSTLKIQPAKLEDSAVYLCASSRFPGGTKNIQYFGAGTRLSVL.

The chain employs TRBV5-1 and TRBJ2-7, with D perhaps TRBD1 (5 bases). Germline CDR1 reads SGHRS; CDR2 reads YFSETQ. The ends were cut back, 8 bases at V and 4 bases at J, with 16 bases in the middle. The CDR3 totals 13 residues. The CDR3 region is CASSLGERYEQYF. The CDR3 DNA reads TGCGCCAGTTCGTTAGGGGAAAGATACGAGCAGTACTTC.

This clone was found a few times. V usage is TRBV7-9 and J usage is TRBJ1-5, with TRBD1 matching over 7 bases. Germline loops: CDR1 SEHNR, CDR2 FQNEAQ (reference sequence). Losses at the gene ends were 5 bases for V and 1 base for J; bases not matched to a gene: 11. The length of the CDR3 is 17 residues. The CDR3 reads CASSTTPQGLSNQPQHF. CDR3 coding DNA: TGTGCCAGCAGCACCACGCCACAGGGGTTGAGCAATCAGCCCCAGCATTTT.

The V and J genes are TRBV27 and TRBJ2-7; 8 bases are a match to TRBD2. The V gene end was trimmed by 2 bases and the J gene end by 6 bases; junction bases not matched to a gene: 12. This CDR3 contains 16 residues. Looked up from germline, CDR1 is MNHEY and CDR2 is SMNVEV (reference sequence). In DNA form, the CDR3 reads TGTGCCAGCAGTTTAACCGCGGGAGGCCCGCCCGGCGAGCAGTACTTC. Protein product: CASSLTAGGPPGEQYF.

The chain carries TRBV5-1 and TRBJ2-5; 7 positions agree with TRBD2. CDR1 is SGHRS, CDR2 YFSETQ, per germline. CDR3 length equals 17 residues. Trimming removed 0 bases from V and 2 bases from J; junction bases left unmatched: 10. The CDR3 coding sequence is TGCGCCAGCAGCTTGGCCGTTGGGAGGGCGAGTCAAGAGACCCAGTACTTC. Protein: CASSLAVGRASQETQYF.

This chain joins TRBV5-6 and TRBJ1-2; weak D call: TRBD1 (5 bases). Germline CDR1 is SGHDT and CDR2 is YYEEEE. The ends were cut back, 6 bases at V and 4 bases at J, with 16 bases in the middle. CDR3 length: 14 amino acids. In DNA form, the CDR3 reads TGTGCCAGCACCCAGTCTGGGGGAGGCTATGGCTACACCTTC. Protein sequence: CASTQSGGGYGYTF.

The J gene is TRBJ2-7, the V gene TRBV6-5, with 9 bases fitting TRBD2. J was trimmed by 5 bases and V by 8 bases; bases with no gene match: 7. The CDR3 extends over 13 amino acids. The V gene's germline CDR1 is MNHEY and CDR2 SVGAGI. CDR3 amino acids: CASLASGIHEQYF. CDR3 DNA sequence: TGTGCCAGCCTGGCTAGCGGGATCCACGAGCAGTACTTC.

V and J are TRBV5-8 and TRBJ2-3; 12 nucleotides agree with TRBD2. Germline CDR1 reads SGHTS; CDR2 reads YDEGEE. The CDR3 has 16 amino acids. Trimming removed 4 bases from V and 5 bases from J; junction bases left unmatched: 8. The CDR3 nucleotides are TGTGCCAGCAGCGCCGGACTAGCGGGGATGGAAGATACGCAGTATTTT. Translated, it gives CASSAGLAGMEDTQYF. Full variable domain (missing parts from reference TRBV5-8 and TRBJ2-3): EAGVTQSPTHLIKTRGQQATLRCSPISGHTSVYWYQQALGLGLQFLLWYDEGEERNRGNFPPRFSGRQFPNYSSELNVNALELEDSALYLCASSAGLAGMEDTQYFGPGTRLTVL.

The chain combines TRBV5-6 with TRBJ2-7; weak D call: TRBD1 (6 bases). The V end lost 4 bases, the J end lost 1 base, and 12 bases lay between the germline ends. CDR1 SGHDT and CDR2 YYEEEE come from the germline V gene. This CDR3 spans 14 amino acids. CDR3 DNA sequence: TGTGCCAGCAGCCCTCAAACAGGGTCCTACGAGCAGTACTTC. It codes for CASSPQTGSYEQYF.

This clone was seen once. V and J are TRBV6-5 and TRBJ2-7; D is possibly TRBD2 (5 bases). The CDR3 is 14 residues long. V dropped 4 bases and J dropped 3 bases, with 13 bases sitting between them. The germline gives CDR1 MNHEY, CDR2 SVGAGI. CDR3 in amino acids: CASSWTSEGYEQYF. The DNA of the CDR3 is TGTGCCAGCAGTTGGACCAGTGAGGGCTACGAGCAGTACTTC.

This clone was observed a few times. The chain combines TRBV5-1 with TRBJ2-3; D might be TRBD1 (6 bases). This CDR3 contains 15 residues. Looked up from germline, CDR1 is SGHRS and CDR2 is YFSETQ. The V gene lost 4 bases and the J gene lost 3 bases, with 15 bases spanning the gap. The CDR3 region is CASSAISRGTDTQYF. DNA of the CDR3: TGCGCCAGCAGCGCGATTTCTAGGGGGACAGATACGCAGTATTTT. The variable domain in full, with the rest retrieved from reference TRBV5-1 and TRBJ2-3, is KAGVTQTPRYLIKTRGQQVTLSCSPISGHRSVSWYQQTPGQGLQFLFEYFSETQRNKGNFPGRFSGRQFSNSRSEMNVSTLELGDSALYLCASSAISRGTDTQYFGPGTRLTVL.

The chain has TRBV29-1 and TRBJ1-2, with TRBD1 identical over 7 bases. This CDR3 has 14 residues. Germline values: CDR1 SQVTM, CDR2 ANQGSEA. The V segment lost 4 bases and the J segment 0 bases; nucleotides outside the gene matches: 5. CDR3 loop: CSVVAGGSNYGYTF. Written as DNA, the CDR3 is TGCAGCGTTGTGGCAGGGGGGTCTAACTATGGCTACACCTTC.

V gene TRBV6-5 combines with J gene TRBJ2-1, with D tentatively TRBD2 (5 bases). V was pared by 2 bases and J by 10 bases, with 21 bases between. Germline V gene data show CDR1 as MNHEY and CDR2 as SVGAGI. CDR3 size: 16 residues. The CDR3 here is CASSYVASPASGEQFF. In nucleotides, the CDR3 is TGTGCCAGCAGTTACGTCGCCTCCCCCGCCTCGGGAGAGCAGTTCTTC.

The V gene is TRBV12-3 or TRBV12-4, the J gene TRBJ2-2; 7 nucleotides match TRBD1. This CDR3 contains 13 residues. V shed 6 bases and J 6 bases; nucleotides not matched to a gene: 4. The CDR3 coding sequence is TGTGCCAGCAGCTCACAGGGGCCCGGGGAGCTGTTTTTT. This gives the protein CASSSQGPGELFF.

This chain uses TRBV5-1 with TRBJ2-1; D may be TRBD1 (5 bases). This CDR3 is 15 amino acids long. From germline, CDR1 is SGHRS and CDR2 YFSETQ. Trimming cost V 0 bases and J 9 bases, with 16 bases left between them. CDR3: CASSLDPTDGFEQFF. DNA for the CDR3: TGCGCCAGCAGCTTGGACCCGACAGACGGCTTTGAGCAGTTCTTC.